One sample yielded the 3 T cell receptor beta chains listed below, sequenced in a study of identical twins. In TCRdb, the 5' RACE reads were re-called with MiXCR into one record per CDR3 protein. Of about 660,000 distinct CDR3 sequences listed, roughly 8% are singletons. The sample was also reused in another study, on yellow fever vaccine responses in identical twins.

Sequencing input: PBMCs. The receptors stem from a woman under 30 in good health.

This clonotype showed up many times. The chain recombines TRBV12-3 or TRBV12-4 with TRBJ2-7; D may be TRBD1 (6 bases). The V end was cut by 5 bases, the J end by 0 bases, with 17 bases between. There are 16 residues in the CDR3. CDR3 bases: TGTGCCAGCAGTCCTCGGGACACCTCCGGCTCCTACGAGCAGTACTTC. Translated: CASSPRDTSGSYEQYF.

The genes are TRBV12-3 or TRBV12-4 and TRBJ2-4; D gene uncertain. This CDR3 region has 12 residues. V lost 10 bases and J 1 base, leaving 8 bases between the germline ends. CDR3 amino acids: CATSTAKNIQYF. For the CDR3, the DNA is TGTGCCACCTCGACCGCCAAAAACATTCAGTACTTC.

This clonotype has at least ten counts. This rearrangement joins TRBV24-1 to TRBJ2-1, with 7 bases that match TRBD1. V shed 9 bases and J 4 bases; nucleotides not matched to a gene: 11. This CDR3 spans 15 amino acids. CDR1 and CDR2 from the germline V gene are KGHDR and SFDVKD. CDR3 sequence reads: CATAKGAFPYNEQFF. Here the CDR3 DNA reads TGTGCCACCGCAAAGGGGGCATTTCCATACAATGAGCAGTTCTTC.